A single sample is the source of the 17 T cell receptor beta chains below, sequenced in a study of CD8+ T cells in alopecia areata. Extracted RNA was reverse transcribed, and the resulting cDNA served as sequencing template. Sequencing was performed with immunoSEQ multiplex PCR; in TCRdb, only in-frame clones are kept and a portion is missing. The repertoire holds about 220,000 clones, roughly 56% seen once, with around 1.6% in the top ten. Treatment here: oral pan-JAK inhibitor, 5-10 mg twice daily. Sequenced material: CD4+ T cells sorted from blood, taken at week 4, from a patient treated with tofacitinib. Receptor source: a human donor with alopecia areata.

This chain joins TRBV29-1 and TRBJ1-1, with a possible D match to TRBD1 (5 bases). CDR3 length equals 13 residues. Germline CDR1 SQVTM, CDR2 ANQGSEA. CDR3 nucleotide sequence: TGCACCTATAGGGAGGACATGAACACTGAAGCTTTCTTT. Amino acids: CTYREDMNTEAFF.

As for this clone: The identical CDR3 is also encoded by other nucleotide sequences in the sample. CDR3 sequence reads: CASSFGENTGELFF. The CDR3 nucleotides are TGTGCCAGCAGTTTTGGAGAAAACACCGGGGAGCTGTTTTTT. The chain links TRBV6-5 to TRBJ2-2; D is undetermined. Germline CDR1 and CDR2: MNHEY and SVGAGI. This CDR3 comprises 14 residues. Between the trimmed V and J ends, which lost 4 bases and 2 bases, there was a span of 8 bases.

This clone was seen many times. The gene calls are TRBV10-2 and TRBJ1-2, with 7 bases identical to TRBD1. CDR3 length: 16 amino acids. V was pared by 0 bases and J by 0 bases, with 4 bases of the junction left unmatched. CDR1 and CDR2 from the germline V gene are WSHSY and SAAADI. The CDR3 protein is CASSESRDRPNYGYTF. The CDR3 region has the DNA TGCGCCAGCAGTGAGTCCCGGGACAGACCTAACTATGGCTACACCTTC.

This clone was recorded only once. The chain employs TRBV5-6 and TRBJ1-2; a weak D match, TRBD1 (6 bases). Germline assignment: CDR1 SGHDT and CDR2 YYEEEE. V was clipped by 4 bases and J by 5 bases, with 12 bases between them. The CDR3 contains 13 residues. The CDR3 sequence: CASSTGQPYGYTF. CDR3 nucleotide sequence: TGTGCCAGCAGCACGGGACAACCTTATGGCTACACCTTC. Full variable domain (remainder filled in from reference TRBV5-6 and TRBJ1-2): DAGVTQSPTHLIKTRGQQVTLRCSPKSGHDTVSWYQQALGQGPQFIFQYYEEEERQRGNFPDRFSGHQFPNYSSELNVNALLLGDSALYLCASSTGQPYGYTFGSGTRLTVV.

The rearrangement links TRBV10-3 to TRBJ1-2; D not resolved. CDR3 size: 14 residues. CDR1 and CDR2 (germline): ENHRY, SYGVKD. V was clipped by 0 bases and J by 1 base, with 6 bases between them. This CDR3 is CAISESNGNYGYTF. The CDR3 region has the DNA TGTGCCATCAGTGAGTCGAACGGTAACTATGGCTACACCTTC.

The gene calls are TRBV9 and TRBJ2-1; unclear D gene. CDR1 and CDR2 (germline): SGDLS, YYNGEE. The CDR3 has 15 amino acids. Trimming took off 0 bases at V and 4 bases at J, with 11 bases between the two ends. The CDR3 protein is CASSVAVTNYNEQFF. DNA of the CDR3: TGTGCCAGCAGCGTAGCTGTGACAAATTACAATGAGCAGTTCTTC.

This clone was detected a few times. The J gene is TRBJ1-2, the V gene TRBV2, with 7 positions matching TRBD1. The CDR3 consists of 10 residues. Germline V gene sequence: CDR1 SNHLY, CDR2 FYNNEI. After removal of 9 bases from V and 5 bases from J, the junction contained 0 bases not matched to a gene. In DNA, the CDR3 is TGTGCCAGACAGGGGTATGGCTACACCTTC. It is translated as CARQGYGYTF.

The chain joins TRBV5-1 to TRBJ1-6; D gene uncertain. The CDR3 has 15 residues. Trimming took off 3 bases at V and 7 bases at J, with 14 bases between the two ends. Germline CDR1 and CDR2: SGHRS and YFSETQ. The CDR3 DNA reads TGCGCCAGCAGCTATGAGGGCAAAGGGAATTCACCCCTCCACTTT. Protein product: CASSYEGKGNSPLHF.

The chain joins TRBV29-1 to TRBJ1-2; D is uncertain. Trimming left V 1 base short and J 8 bases short, with 11 bases between. The V gene's germline CDR1 is SQVTM and CDR2 ANQGSEA. The CDR3 runs 12 residues. The CDR3 region is CSVEALDVGYTF. CDR3 coding DNA: TGCAGCGTTGAAGCCCTGGACGTGGGCTACACCTTC.

The V call is TRBV4-1, the J call TRBJ1-2; TRBD1 agrees at 7 bases. Germline V gene data show CDR1 as MGHRA and CDR2 as YSYEKL. The CDR3 extends over 15 amino acids. V lost 5 bases, J lost 2 bases, and 8 bases stayed unmatched. The CDR3 nucleotides read TGCGCCAGCAGCATCGCGGGACAGTCGAACTATGGCTACACCTTC. Residues: CASSIAGQSNYGYTF.

This clone was detected only a few times. This chain links TRBV30 with TRBJ1-4; D remains unclear. Germline CDR1 reads GTSNPN; CDR2 reads SVGIG (reference sequence). V lost 1 base and J 7 bases, leaving 10 bases between the germline ends. The CDR3 runs 13 residues. CDR3 sequence (DNA): TGTGCCTGGAGTGGTCATAGTGGTGAAAAACTGTTTTTT. The encoded protein is CAWSGHSGEKLFF.

J is TRBJ2-6 and V is TRBV30; perhaps TRBD1 as D (5 bases). Germline CDR1 GTSNPN, CDR2 SVGIG (reference sequence). V shed 2 bases and J shed 1 base, with 9 bases lying between them. CDR3 length equals 15 residues. The CDR3 DNA is TGTGCCTGGAGTACAGGAGCTTCTGGGGCCAACGTCCTGACTTTC. Residues: CAWSTGASGANVLTF.

This clone appeared a few times. The CDR3 nucleotides read TGCAGCGTAGAGACAGACCCGGCGAGGCCCCAGCATTTT. Its protein product is CSVETDPARPQHF. This chain joins TRBV29-1 and TRBJ1-5, with D tentatively TRBD1 (5 bases). Trimming pared 6 bases from V and 9 bases from J, leaving 18 bases between. The CDR3 loop spans 13 amino acids. Germline CDR1 is SQVTM and CDR2 is ANQGSEA.

This clone turned up a few times. The genes are TRBV29-1 and TRBJ2-7; 8 nucleotides agree with TRBD2. This CDR3 spans 12 amino acids. Trimming removed 4 bases from V and 6 bases from J; junction bases left unmatched: 5. Germline V gene data show CDR1 as SQVTM and CDR2 as ANQGSEA. The CDR3 nucleotides are TGCAGCGTTGCCCGGGGGGGAGGCGAGCAGTACTTC. It specifies CSVARGGGEQYF.

This sequence joins TRBV29-1 and TRBJ2-3; TRBD1 matches at 7 bases. J was trimmed by 2 bases and V by 4 bases; bases with no gene match: 6. This CDR3 comprises 14 residues. Germline values: CDR1 SQVTM, CDR2 ANQGSEA. Here the CDR3 DNA reads TGCAGCGTTGTGACAGGGATACACACAGATACGCAGTATTTT. Translating gives CSVVTGIHTDTQYF.

This clone was seen only a few times. This rearrangement joins TRBV29-1 to TRBJ1-4; D gene unclear. This CDR3 is 12 amino acids long. V dropped 6 bases and J dropped 7 bases, with 12 bases sitting between them. CDR1 and CDR2 (germline): SQVTM, ANQGSEA. CDR3 residues: CSVGREGEKLFF. The CDR3 bases are TGCAGCGTGGGGAGGGAAGGTGAAAAACTGTTTTTT.

The table lists this clone with a count of one. The chain employs TRBV11-2 and TRBJ2-5, with 7 bases lining up with TRBD2. The junction had 3 bases not matched to a gene; V was cut back by 5 bases and J by 0 bases. Germline lookup yields CDR1 SGHAT and CDR2 FQNNGV. The CDR3 spans 14 residues. The CDR3 coding sequence is TGTGCCAGCAGCCTGGGGACTAACCAAGAGACCCAGTACTTC. Residues: CASSLGTNQETQYF.